This entry concerns a single T cell receptor (beta chain). Its cognate antigen is unknown. The CDR3 runs 13 residues. V was trimmed by 6 bases and J by 4 bases, leaving 10 bases between them. Germline V gene lookup returns CDR1 MNHEY and CDR2 SVGAGI. This sample stems from a study of a mutant IDH1 vaccine in newly diagnosed glioma. Study at large: Patients underwent eight vaccinations, which took place in weeks 1, 3, 5, 7, 11, 15, 19 and 23. Beginning 4-6 weeks after radiotherapy alone, or with temozolomide cycles, vaccination took place. Of the patients given treatment, approximately 62% were male and 37.5% were female, and a mean age of around 41 years was recorded. Patients previously underwent radiotherapy, temozolomide, or both, and most underwent both.

Profiling relied on immunoSEQ multiplex PCR, and the TCRdb table lists in-frame clones only, not all of them. The data contain around 28,000 clones, roughly 90% of them singletons. Time point reported: week 5, during vaccination. Each dose of the vaccine consisted of 300 ug of mutant IDH1 20-mer peptide, with topical imiquimod. This TCR was recovered from a man aged 18 to 29 with glioma. The chain combines TRBV6-5 with TRBJ2-1; tentatively, D is TRBD1 (6 bases). This material consisted of PBMCs, taken from a glioma patient whose treatment included an IDH1 peptide vaccine. Written as DNA, the CDR3 is TGTGCCAGCAGCGCTACAGGGTACAATGAGCAGTTCTTC. As protein: CASSATGYNEQFF.